These 6 T cell receptor beta chains were sequenced from one sample in a study of blood T cell repertoires in COVID-19. Profiling relied on immunoSEQ multiplex PCR, and the TCRdb table lists in-frame clones only, not all of them. The table records 200,000 or so clones, around 79% of them present only once. The sample comprised peripheral blood. These receptors all come from a man aged 60-69 years with active or convalescent COVID-19.

The V call is TRBV12-3 or TRBV12-4, the J call TRBJ2-7; D might be TRBD1 (6 bases). The V and J ends lost 6 bases and 7 bases respectively, with 16 bases between them. This CDR3 contains 13 residues. In nucleotides, the CDR3 is TGTGCCAGCAGGGTCACAGGGTCCTGGGAGCAGTACTTC. Its protein is CASRVTGSWEQYF.

The genes are TRBV5-1 and TRBJ2-7, with 8 nucleotides matching TRBD1. V lost 0 bases, J lost 2 bases, and 7 bases stayed unmatched. The germline V gene has CDR1 SGHRS and CDR2 YFSETQ. The CDR3 length is 16 residues. CDR3 coding DNA: TGCGCCAGCAGCTTGGCCCCCGGGACAGGCGCCTACGAGCAGTACTTC. This sequence encodes CASSLAPGTGAYEQYF.

CDR3 nucleotide sequence: TGTGCCAGTCGATCCCTGTGGGTAGCAAGCTCCTACAATGAGCAGTTCTTC. Encoded protein: CASRSLWVASSYNEQFF. This rearrangement joins TRBV19 to TRBJ2-1; D ambiguous. Germline values: CDR1 LNHDA, CDR2 SQIVND (reference sequence). V was trimmed by 8 bases and J by 0 bases, leaving 20 bases between them. The CDR3 contains 17 residues.

This chain connects TRBV9 to TRBJ1-3; weak D call: TRBD1 (5 bases). The CDR3 runs to 15 residues. V gave up 3 bases and J gave up 0 bases, with 10 bases separating them. Germline loops: CDR1 SGDLS, CDR2 YYNGEE. The chain's CDR3 is CASSARQSSGNTIYF. In DNA form, the CDR3 reads TGTGCCAGCAGCGCCAGACAGAGCTCTGGAAACACCATATATTTT.

The CDR3 protein is CAISGTSGTLQYEQYF. The CDR3 DNA sequence: TGTGCCATCAGTGGAACTAGCGGGACTCTCCAATACGAGCAGTACTTC. V is TRBV10-3 and J is TRBJ2-7; the match to TRBD2 covers 10 bases. Germline-derived CDR1 and CDR2 are ENHRY and SYGVKD. V was clipped by 4 bases and J by 4 bases; unmatched bases: 10. This CDR3 contains 16 residues.

The CDR3 DNA sequence: TGTGCCAGCAGCAATAGACAGGGGGCTGCGAATACGCAGTATTTT. Translated, it gives CASSNRQGAANTQYF. The V call is TRBV7-2, the J call TRBJ2-3, with TRBD1 identical over 10 bases. The trim removed 5 bases at V and 7 bases at J, leaving 9 bases unmatched. Germline assignment: CDR1 SGHTA and CDR2 FQGNSA. The CDR3 is 15 amino acids.